One sample yielded the 2 T cell receptor beta chains listed below, sequenced in a study of early T cells in non-severe SARS-CoV-2 infection. One entry per CDR3 protein, called by TCRdb with MiXCR from the 5' RACE reads. In the table there are tens of thousands of distinct CDR3 sequences, around 5% of which are singletons. Sequenced: whole blood. The receptors come from an adult who was a healthcare worker with PCR-confirmed SARS-CoV-2 infection or an uninfected control (not recorded which).

There are many counts of this clonotype. V is TRBV29-1 and J is TRBJ2-2; D is ambiguous. The CDR3 is 14 amino acids. The V gene lost 8 bases and the J gene lost 4 bases, with 17 bases spanning the gap. CDR1 and CDR2 from the germline V gene are SQVTM and ANQGSEA. In DNA, the CDR3 is TGCAGCCTACCGGGCGAACGGTCCACCGGGGAGCTGTTTTTT. Protein: CSLPGERSTGELFF.

Many counts were recorded for this clonotype. The chain carries TRBV13 and TRBJ1-2; 8 nucleotides match TRBD1. J was trimmed by 1 base and V by 5 bases; bases with no gene match: 9. The germline gives CDR1 PRHDT, CDR2 FYEKMQ (reference sequence). The CDR3 runs 16 residues. CDR3 DNA: TGTGCCAGCAGCCAGACAGGGGAAGGAATTAACTATGGCTACACCTTC. It is translated as CASSQTGEGINYGYTF.